These 27 T cell receptor beta chains originate from one sample sequenced in a study of blood T cell repertoires in COVID-19. Clones were read by immunoSEQ multiplex PCR, and TCRdb kept only the in-frame ones, dropping some. The sample lists roughly 100,000 clones, roughly 89% seen once, with roughly 17% in the top ten. The sequencing input was peripheral blood. These receptors were obtained from a woman older than 75 in a cohort sampled during active COVID-19.

This rearrangement joins TRBV25-1 to TRBJ1-1; TRBD1 agrees at 7 bases. With 4 bases clipped from V and 0 bases from J, the junction kept 8 bases outside the gene matches. The germline V gene has CDR1 MGHDK and CDR2 SYGVNS. This CDR3 contains 16 residues. The CDR3 DNA follows: TGTGCCAGCAGTGTATGGGACAGCCTATTGAACACTGAAGCTTTCTTT. The encoded protein is CASSVWDSLLNTEAFF.

This rearrangement joins TRBV19 to TRBJ1-5; 9 positions agree with TRBD1. The CDR3 is made up of 18 amino acids. CDR1 and CDR2 from the germline V gene are LNHDA and SQIVND (reference sequence). V shed 5 bases and J 5 bases; nucleotides not matched to a gene: 16. CDR3 loop: CASSPTDRGSGWDQPQHF. In nucleotides, the CDR3 is TGTGCCAGTAGTCCCACGGACAGGGGAAGTGGCTGGGATCAGCCCCAGCATTTT.

The chain carries TRBV18 and TRBJ1-1; D may be TRBD1 (5 bases). Germline V CDR1 and CDR2: KGHSH, LQKENI. The CDR3 has 14 residues. V was clipped by 0 bases and J by 2 bases, with 7 bases between them. CDR3 DNA sequence: TGTGCCAGCTCACCACCGACAGTAAACACTGAAGCTTTCTTT. This gives the protein CASSPPTVNTEAFF.

Here the CDR3 reads CASSWTSGSPYEQYF. The CDR3 coding sequence is TGCGCCAGCAGCTGGACTAGCGGGAGTCCCTACGAGCAGTACTTC. The chain has TRBV5-1 and TRBJ2-7, with TRBD2 identical over 13 bases. The CDR3 contains 15 residues. V dropped 3 bases and J dropped 2; count of bases not matched to a gene: 2. CDR1 and CDR2 (germline): SGHRS, YFSETQ.

The rearrangement joins TRBV9 to TRBJ2-2; the match to TRBD2 covers 10 bases. V trimming: 0 bases; J trimming: 4 bases; junction bases outside the gene matches: 3. Germline-derived CDR1 and CDR2 are SGDLS and YYNGEE. The CDR3 consists of 16 residues. For the CDR3, the DNA is TGTGCCAGCAGCGTAGCGGTAGCGGGGGGCACCGGGGAGCTGTTTTTT. Protein sequence: CASSVAVAGGTGELFF.

The sample holds one count of this clone. The CDR3 sequence is CASAWGSGARTDTQYF. The CDR3 bases are TGTGCCAGCGCCTGGGGTAGCGGAGCCCGCACAGATACGCAGTATTTT. V and J are TRBV6-4 and TRBJ2-3; weak D call: TRBD2 (6 bases). The CDR3 spans 16 residues. Germline assignment: CDR1 MRHNA and CDR2 SNTAGT. Trimming shortened V by 8 bases and J by 1 base, and 19 bases separated the two germline ends.

A single count supports this clone. V and J are TRBV5-6 and TRBJ2-6; TRBD1 is a possible D gene (6 bases). The germline gives CDR1 SGHDT, CDR2 YYEEEE. V was trimmed by 2 bases and J by 0 bases, leaving 12 bases between them. The CDR3 is 17 amino acids. The CDR3 DNA is TGTGCCAGCAGCTTCAGGGGTATGGGCTCTGGGGCCAACGTCCTGACTTTC. This translates into CASSFRGMGSGANVLTF.

The rearrangement links TRBV7-3 to TRBJ2-2; 7 positions agree with TRBD2. The V segment lost 5 bases and the J segment 4 bases; nucleotides outside the gene matches: 10. The CDR3 covers 16 residues. Germline CDR1 SGHTA, CDR2 FQGTGA. This CDR3 reads CASSPGRAEGTGELFF. DNA for the CDR3: TGTGCCAGCAGCCCGGGGAGGGCGGAGGGCACCGGGGAGCTGTTTTTT.

The rearrangement joins TRBV7-8 to TRBJ2-1, with 7 bases lining up with TRBD2. Trimming cost V 7 bases and J 4 bases; bases outside gene matches: 16. CDR1 is SGHVS and CDR2 is FQNEAQ in the germline V gene. The CDR3 spans 17 residues. CDR3 bases: TGTGCCAGCACCCCCCTTATTGCCGGGGGGTTGTACAATGAGCAGTTCTTC. Amino acid sequence: CASTPLIAGGLYNEQFF.

This clone occurred once. This chain connects TRBV19 to TRBJ1-1; D might be TRBD1 (5 bases). The CDR3 is made up of 17 amino acids. V lost 0 bases to trimming and J lost 1 base, with 15 bases between them. Germline V lookup: CDR1 LNHDA, CDR2 SQIVND (reference sequence). Here the CDR3 reads CASSIDVGGTRNTEAFF. In DNA, the CDR3 is TGTGCCAGTAGTATAGATGTGGGGGGGACTAGGAACACTGAAGCTTTCTTT.

The gene calls are TRBV30 and TRBJ2-1; D might be TRBD2 (6 bases). CDR1 is GTSNPN and CDR2 is SVGIG in the germline V gene (reference sequence). V lost 4 bases and J 8 bases, leaving 12 bases between the germline ends. The CDR3 is 12 amino acids. The CDR3 nucleotides read TGTGCCTGGAAGGCCAGGAGGGATGAGCAGTTCTTC. Translation: CAWKARRDEQFF.

The genes are TRBV27 and TRBJ2-7; TRBD2 is a possible D gene (5 bases). CDR1 and CDR2 from the germline V gene are MNHEY and SMNVEV (reference sequence). Between the trimmed V and J ends, which lost 3 bases and 6 bases, there was a span of 9 bases. There are 12 residues in the CDR3. This CDR3 is CASSFPAGEQYF. CDR3 nucleotides: TGTGCCAGCAGTTTCCCCGCGGGCGAGCAGTACTTC.

The DNA of the CDR3 is TGCGCCAGCAGCTTGGAAGGCGCGGATCGGTTCTTC. Protein sequence: CASSLEGADRFF. The rearrangement joins TRBV5-1 to TRBJ2-1; D remains unclear. V was trimmed by 0 bases and J by 15 bases, leaving 13 bases between them. The CDR3 covers 12 residues. CDR1 is SGHRS, CDR2 YFSETQ, per germline.

The chain recombines TRBV6-6 with TRBJ1-5; D may be TRBD1 (6 bases). Germline assignment: CDR1 MNHNY and CDR2 SVGAGI (reference sequence). The V and J ends lost 2 bases and 4 bases respectively, with 12 bases between them. The CDR3 length is 15 residues. CDR3 region: CASSYPDRKNQPQHF. The CDR3, as DNA: TGTGCCAGCAGTTACCCCGACAGGAAAAATCAGCCCCAGCATTTT.

The gene calls are TRBV6-2 or TRBV6-3 and TRBJ2-7; TRBD2 agrees at 13 bases. Germline lookup yields CDR1 MNHEY and CDR2 SVGEGT. Germline trimming cut 2 bases from V and 3 bases from J; bases unmatched to any gene: 10. The CDR3 runs to 18 residues. The CDR3 here is CASSYRTSGGRGGYEQYF. The CDR3 DNA follows: TGTGCCAGCAGTTACCGGACTAGCGGGGGCCGCGGGGGCTACGAGCAGTACTTC.

The chain carries TRBV14 and TRBJ2-1; TRBD2 matches at 7 bases. Per germline, CDR1 SGHDN and CDR2 FVKESK. The V and J ends lost 8 bases and 9 bases, in that order; junction bases with no gene match: 7. There are 12 residues in the CDR3. DNA for the CDR3: TGTGCCAGCGCCCGGGGAGGGCGTGAGCAGTTCTTC. Its protein is CASARGGREQFF.

In DNA form, the CDR3 reads TGTGCCAGCAGCTTCTTACAGGGCCACAATTCACCCCTCCACTTT. It is translated as CASSFLQGHNSPLHF. The chain is built from TRBV7-9 and TRBJ1-6, with D possibly being TRBD1 (6 bases). The CDR3 is 15 residues long. Germline V CDR1 and CDR2: SEHNR, FQNEAQ (reference sequence). The ends were cut back, 3 bases at V and 7 bases at J, with 13 bases in the middle.

The genes are TRBV10-3 and TRBJ2-7, with D perhaps matching TRBD2 (7 bases). Germline V gives CDR1 ENHRY, CDR2 SYGVKD. The CDR3 extends over 16 amino acids. V dropped 3 bases and J dropped 5 bases, with 20 bases sitting between them. This chain's CDR3 is CAISERGGGDLNEQYF. CDR3 in DNA: TGTGCCATCAGTGAAAGGGGGGGAGGAGATCTTAACGAGCAGTACTTC.

CDR3 in amino acids: CATWGTRGEKLFF. DNA for the CDR3: TGTGCCACCTGGGGGACAAGGGGTGAAAAACTGTTTTTT. This chain links TRBV6-5 with TRBJ1-4, with D possibly matching TRBD1 (6 bases). The CDR3 runs 13 residues. With 10 bases removed from V and 7 bases from J, the gap between germline ends came to 16 bases. CDR1 MNHEY and CDR2 SVGAGI come from the germline V gene.

This clone appeared a few times. The chain has TRBV24-1 and TRBJ1-6; 10 bases map to TRBD1. CDR3 length: 16 residues. The V gene's germline CDR1 is KGHDR and CDR2 SFDVKD. The ends lost 3 bases at V and 10 bases at J; junction bases unmatched: 8. In nucleotides, the CDR3 is TGTGCCACCAGTGATCCTAGACAGGGGGCAGGATCACCCCTCCACTTT. It codes for CATSDPRQGAGSPLHF.

This chain joins TRBV13 and TRBJ1-3; possibly TRBD1 for D (5 bases). CDR1 is PRHDT, CDR2 FYEKMQ, per germline (reference sequence). V was clipped by 1 base and J by 6 bases, with 10 bases between them. The CDR3 loop spans 14 amino acids. In nucleotides, the CDR3 is TGTGCCAGCAGCTTAGACGGCAGGGCAAACACCATATATTTT. This gives the protein CASSLDGRANTIYF.

The chain uses TRBV18 and TRBJ2-7; 7 bases agree with TRBD1. The CDR3 consists of 16 residues. V dropped 5 bases and J dropped 4; count of bases not matched to a gene: 14. CDR1 KGHSH and CDR2 LQKENI come from the germline V gene. In DNA, the CDR3 is TGTGCCAGCTCAGCCGATCTTAGGGGACAGAATTACGAGCAGTACTTC. Its translation is CASSADLRGQNYEQYF.

This sequence joins TRBV4-1 and TRBJ1-5; D might be TRBD1 (6 bases). V gave up 3 bases and J gave up 9 bases, with 18 bases separating them. The germline gives CDR1 MGHRA, CDR2 YSYEKL. There are 15 residues in the CDR3. CDR3 nucleotide sequence: TGCGCCAGCAGCCAGGCCGGGACAATAAGTTGGCCCCAGCATTTT. It yields the protein CASSQAGTISWPQHF.

V gene TRBV5-1 combines with J gene TRBJ2-7; the D is unclear. V was cut by 0 bases and J by 3 bases, with 13 bases left in between. The CDR3 runs to 15 residues. Germline assignment: CDR1 SGHRS and CDR2 YFSETQ. This CDR3 is CASSLAGSSDYEQYF. The CDR3 DNA reads TGCGCCAGCAGCTTGGCGGGTAGCTCTGACTACGAGCAGTACTTC. Full variable domain (rest looked up from reference TRBV5-1 and TRBJ2-7): KAGVTQTPRYLIKTRGQQVTLSCSPISGHRSVSWYQQTPGQGLQFLFEYFSETQRNKGNFPGRFSGRQFSNSRSEMNVSTLELGDSALYLCASSLAGSSDYEQYFGPGTRLTVT.

This clone was detected only once. The rearrangement links TRBV6-1 to TRBJ2-1; D remains ambiguous. V dropped 1 base and J dropped 8 bases, with 6 bases sitting between them. The germline V gene encodes CDR1 MNHNS and CDR2 SASEGT. CDR3 length: 12 residues. The DNA of the CDR3 is TGTGCCAGCAGTGAAGGAGCGCATGAGCAGTTCTTC. This codes for CASSEGAHEQFF.

The table lists this clone with a count of one. The CDR3 region is CASHRQGNTEAFF. The CDR3 bases are TGTGCCAGCCATCGACAGGGTAACACTGAAGCTTTCTTT. This chain links TRBV6-5 with TRBJ1-1; 7 bases map to TRBD1. The CDR3 runs to 13 residues. Germline CDR1 is MNHEY and CDR2 is SVGAGI. Trimming took 8 bases from V and 2 from J; bases not matched to a gene: 5.

V usage is TRBV6-4 and J usage is TRBJ2-1, with TRBD1 matching 8 bases. Germline assignment: CDR1 MRHNA and CDR2 SNTAGT. The CDR3 consists of 15 residues. J lost 3 bases, V lost 8 bases, and 9 bases had no gene match. For the CDR3, the DNA is TGTGCCAGCCGCGTTGGGACAGGCGGCTACAATGAGCAGTTCTTC. Residues: CASRVGTGGYNEQFF.